The clone carrying this TCR beta chain has a count of ten or more. Its cognate antigen is unknown. This CDR3 is 15 amino acids long. Germline values: CDR1 MNHEY, CDR2 SMNVEV (reference sequence). V lost 3 bases, J lost 1 base, and 10 bases lay in between. Sample-barcoded 5' priming and a J-beta primer mix drove a second PCR of 7 to 11 cycles. Using its own MiXCR run on the 5' RACE reads, TCRdb lists one record per CDR3 protein. The sample contains about 1.5 million distinct CDR3 sequences, approximately 42% of which appear only once. These data belong to a study of blood T cells in healthy people across ages. Across the whole study: About one barcoded TCR beta cDNA was captured per two T cells. Study outcomes and limitations: As age increased, TCR beta diversity per million T cells fell in a roughly linear fashion. What prevented conclusive comparison of naive and antigen-experienced cells was that PBMCs were unsorted.

Isolated per sample were at least 6 million PBMCs. The sequenced sample was blood. The V call is TRBV27, the J call TRBJ2-1; the D gene is possibly TRBD2 (5 bases). The TCR was taken from a woman in her late teens or twenties in good health. The CDR3 loop is CASSFVGGSYNEQFF. CDR3 coding DNA: TGTGCCAGCAGTTTTGTAGGAGGTTCCTACAATGAGCAGTTCTTC.